This T cell receptor (beta chain) was profiled in a study of cytomegalovirus exposure and HLA in healthy donors. This clone was detected only a few times. Its antigen is unknown. There are 17 residues in the CDR3. V was pared by 3 bases and J by 2 bases, with 11 bases of the junction left unmatched. From germline, CDR1 is SGHRS and CDR2 YFSETQ. Study results and caveats: TCR beta chain V- and J-gene trimming was linked, in a later analysis, to a missense variant in DCLRE1C. 150 to 200 TCR beta chains were listed as cytomegalovirus-associated. In a later analysis, compared with equally common non-associated chains, HLA-associated beta chains were more expanded.

PCR was performed using 60 Vbeta and 13 Jbeta primers. In the study's own analysis: Roughly 11 million of the approximately 80 million unique TCR beta chains counted in a later analysis were shared. The assay was immunoSEQ multiplex PCR, and TCRdb's table has in-frame clones only and misses some. V, J and clone size were drawn from that table, and D and trimming were deduced from the DNA. Here the sample spans under 200,000 clones, 60% to 80% being singletons. V gene TRBV5-1 combines with J gene TRBJ1-1, with TRBD1 matching over 9 bases. This clonotype was obtained from a male donor in good health and CMV-seronegative. Input material: PBMCs. The CDR3 loop reads CASSSRRQGGSNTEAFF. CDR3 coding DNA: TGCGCCAGCAGCTCCAGGAGACAGGGGGGCTCCAACACTGAAGCTTTCTTT.